This T cell receptor (beta chain) was profiled in a study of regulatory T cells in long-lasting Graves disease. Study-wide context: Those with persistent Graves' disease had received antithyroid drugs for over 5 years with positive TSH receptor antibodies.

This CDR3 region has 14 residues. J gave up 5 bases and V 5 bases, and 9 bases lay outside the gene matches. The germline CDR1 and CDR2 sequences are DFQATT and SNEGSKA (reference sequence). This clonotype was detected ten times or more. Its cognate antigen is unknown. General study points: New patients shared about 910 public clonotypes, and persistent patients shared more, with 2,500 to 3,000. Persistent disease preferred TRBV28, TRBJ1-2 and TRBJ2-5; new disease, TRBV20-1 and TRBJ2-1.

Time point of the sample: persistent/refractory GD, antithyroid drugs over 5 years with positive TRAb. Extracted PBMC RNA gave rise to the TCR library. Criteria from the American Thyroid Association guidelines were applied to diagnose Graves' disease. For TCR beta, libraries came from iRepertoire HTBI primers and Arm-PCR of CDR3 regions. From the multiplex PCR reads, TCRdb called clonotypes with MiXCR, one entry per CDR3 protein. The table has around 450,000 distinct CDR3 sequences, 20% to 25% seen once. The receptor was derived from a female donor with Graves disease. This chain uses TRBV20-1 with TRBJ2-5; TRBD2 matches at 9 bases. The material sequenced was peripheral blood mononuclear cells (PBMCs), taken when the disease was refractory, from a patient treated with antithyroid drugs. The chain's CDR3 is CSAVGGRAIETQYF. CDR3 coding DNA: TGCAGTGCTGTAGGCGGGAGGGCCATTGAGACCCAGTACTTC.